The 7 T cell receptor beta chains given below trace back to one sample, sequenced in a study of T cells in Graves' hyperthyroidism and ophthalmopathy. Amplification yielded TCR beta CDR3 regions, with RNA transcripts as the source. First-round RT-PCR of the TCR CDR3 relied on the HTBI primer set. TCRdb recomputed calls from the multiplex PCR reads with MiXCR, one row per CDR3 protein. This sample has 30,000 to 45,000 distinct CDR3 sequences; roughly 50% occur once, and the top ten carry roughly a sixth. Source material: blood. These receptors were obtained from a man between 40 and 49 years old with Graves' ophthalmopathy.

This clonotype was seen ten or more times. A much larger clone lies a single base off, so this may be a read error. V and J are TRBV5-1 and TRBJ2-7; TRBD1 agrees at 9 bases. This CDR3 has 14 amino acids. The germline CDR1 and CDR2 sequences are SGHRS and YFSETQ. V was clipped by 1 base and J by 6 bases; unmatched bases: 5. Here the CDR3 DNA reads TGCGCCAGCAGCTTGAGGGACAGGGCTCTCGAGCAGTACTTC. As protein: CASSLRDRALEQYF.

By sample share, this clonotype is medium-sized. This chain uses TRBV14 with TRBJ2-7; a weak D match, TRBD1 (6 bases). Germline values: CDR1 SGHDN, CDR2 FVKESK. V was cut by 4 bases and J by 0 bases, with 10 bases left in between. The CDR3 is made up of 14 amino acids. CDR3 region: CASSRQGHSYEQYF. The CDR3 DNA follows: TGTGCCAGCAGCCGGCAGGGACACTCCTACGAGCAGTACTTC.

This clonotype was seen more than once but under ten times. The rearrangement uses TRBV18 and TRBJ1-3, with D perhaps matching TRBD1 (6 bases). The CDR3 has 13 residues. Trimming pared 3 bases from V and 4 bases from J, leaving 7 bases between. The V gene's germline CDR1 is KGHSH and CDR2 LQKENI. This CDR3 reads CASSPDRGNTIYF. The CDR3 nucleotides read TGTGCCAGCTCACCCGACAGGGGAAACACCATATATTTT.

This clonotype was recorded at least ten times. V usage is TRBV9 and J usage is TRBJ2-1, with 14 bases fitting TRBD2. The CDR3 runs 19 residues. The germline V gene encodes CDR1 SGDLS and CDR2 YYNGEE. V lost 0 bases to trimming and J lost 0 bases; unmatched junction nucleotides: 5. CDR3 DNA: TGTGCCAGCAGCGTAGTCGGACTAGCGGGAGGTTCCTCCTACAATGAGCAGTTCTTC. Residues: CASSVVGLAGGSSYNEQFF.

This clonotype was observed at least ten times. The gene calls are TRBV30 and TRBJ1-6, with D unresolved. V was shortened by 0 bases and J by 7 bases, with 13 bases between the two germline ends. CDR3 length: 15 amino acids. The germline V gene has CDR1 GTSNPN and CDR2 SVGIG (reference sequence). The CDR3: CAWSVSPTPNSPLHF. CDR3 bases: TGTGCCTGGAGTGTGTCCCCTACACCGAATTCACCCCTCCACTTT.

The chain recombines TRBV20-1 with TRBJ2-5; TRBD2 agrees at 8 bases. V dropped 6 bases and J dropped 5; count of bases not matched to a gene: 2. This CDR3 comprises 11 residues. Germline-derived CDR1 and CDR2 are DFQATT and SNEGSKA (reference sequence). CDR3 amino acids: CSASSGETQYF. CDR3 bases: TGCAGTGCATCTAGCGGGGAGACCCAGTACTTC.

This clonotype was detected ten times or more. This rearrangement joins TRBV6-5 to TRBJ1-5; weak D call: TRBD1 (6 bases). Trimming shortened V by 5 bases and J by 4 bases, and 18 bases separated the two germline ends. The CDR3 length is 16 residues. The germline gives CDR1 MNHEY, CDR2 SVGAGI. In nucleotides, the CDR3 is TGTGCCAGCAGTCCTGTAGGGGGGGCCGGGAATCAGCCCCAGCATTTT. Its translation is CASSPVGGAGNQPQHF.